Listed below are T cell receptor beta chains from one sample, sequenced in a study of blood T cells in healthy people across ages. In TCRdb, the 5' RACE reads were re-called with MiXCR into one record per CDR3 protein. The table lists 1.5 million to 2 million distinct CDR3 sequences, about two fifths of them singletons. The sample comprised blood. The receptor set was obtained from a human donor in good health. Each CDR3 is given with its conserved first and last residue. The order of the fields is clone size, D gene, J gene, V gene, CDR3 protein, CDR3 DNA. A D gene is named only where the DNA matches it firmly. Some rows mark clone size as missing; the rest say once, few, many or name a class of expanded clone.

size: NA
D: NA
J: TRBJ2-1
V: TRBV20-1
CDR3: CSAAETPHYNEQFF
DNA: TGCAGTGCGGCAGAGACACCCCACTACAATGAGCAGTTCTTC

size: NA
D: NA
J: TRBJ1-1
V: TRBV5-4
CDR3: CTSKSRGGRTEAFF
DNA: TGTACCAGCAAAAGCCGGGGGGGGCGCACTGAAGCTTTCTTT

size: NA
D: NA
J: TRBJ2-1
V: TRBV3-1
CDR3: CASSQVERYNEQFF
DNA: TGTGCCAGCAGCCAAGTCGAGCGGTACAATGAGCAGTTCTTC

size: many
D: NA
J: TRBJ2-2
V: TRBV6-5
CDR3: CASSSAGELFF
DNA: TGTGCCAGCAGCTCCGCCGGGGAGCTGTTTTTT

size: few
D: NA
J: TRBJ2-5
V: TRBV4-1
CDR3: CASSQDEEDETQYF
DNA: TGCGCCAGCAGCCAAGATGAAGAGGACGAGACCCAGTACTTC

size: few
D: NA
J: TRBJ1-3
V: TRBV4-3
CDR3: CASSQDSSGNTIYF
DNA: TGCGCCAGCAGCCAAGACAGCTCTGGAAACACCATATATTTT

size: few
D: TRBD1
J: TRBJ1-4
V: TRBV6-6
CDR3: CASRQTGANEKLFF
DNA: TGTGCCAGCAGGCAGACAGGGGCTAATGAAAAACTGTTTTTT

size: NA
D: NA
J: TRBJ2-7
V: TRBV5-8
CDR3: CASSRPEYEQYF
DNA: TGTGCCAGCAGCCGCCCTGAATACGAGCAGTACTTC

size: NA
D: NA
J: TRBJ2-5
V: TRBV7-9
CDR3: CANSLGLAETQYF
DNA: TGTGCCAACAGCTTGGGGCTAGCGGAGACCCAGTACTTC

size: NA
D: NA
J: TRBJ1-5
V: TRBV25-1
CDR3: CASSLSVLVQPQHF
DNA: TGTGCCAGCAGTTTATCGGTTCTGGTTCAGCCCCAGCATTTT

size: few
D: TRBD1
J: TRBJ1-2
V: TRBV29-1
CDR3: CSADRGTNYGYTF
DNA: TGCAGCGCCGACAGGGGAACTAACTATGGCTACACCTTC

size: few
D: NA
J: TRBJ2-1
V: TRBV10-3
CDR3: CAISESMGGYNEQFF
DNA: TGTGCCATCAGTGAGTCGATGGGCGGTTACAATGAGCAGTTCTTC

size: few
D: TRBD2
J: TRBJ2-1
V: TRBV7-2
CDR3: CASSSSPGLAGGEQFF
DNA: TGTGCCAGCAGCTCCTCTCCGGGACTAGCGGGGGGTGAGCAGTTCTTC

size: NA
D: TRBD2
J: TRBJ2-7
V: TRBV7-2
CDR3: CASSLGRLAVYEQYF
DNA: TGTGCCAGCAGCTTAGGCAGACTAGCTGTCTACGAGCAGTACTTC

size: few
D: NA
J: TRBJ2-7
V: TRBV11-2
CDR3: CASSLDFGGVTYEQYF
DNA: TGTGCCAGCAGCTTAGATTTTGGCGGGGTTACCTACGAGCAGTACTTC

size: NA
D: TRBD2
J: TRBJ2-1
V: TRBV12-3/TRBV12-4
CDR3: CASMLAGDSDEQFF
DNA: TGTGCCAGCATGTTAGCGGGGGATAGCGATGAGCAGTTCTTC

size: once
D: NA
J: TRBJ2-1
V: TRBV5-5
CDR3: CASVDLRPQQFF
DNA: TGTGCCAGCGTGGACCTTCGCCCCCAGCAGTTCTTC

size: NA
D: NA
J: TRBJ1-5
V: TRBV7-2
CDR3: CASSHGFNQPPHF
DNA: TGTGCCAGCAGCCACGGATTCAATCAGCCCCCGCATTTT

size: few
D: NA
J: TRBJ2-5
V: TRBV20-1
CDR3: CSARGGAVGQYF
DNA: TGCAGTGCTAGAGGGGGGGCGGTCGGGCAGTACTTC

size: few
D: TRBD2
J: TRBJ2-7
V: TRBV6-2/TRBV6-3
CDR3: CASRYSGGASYEQYF
DNA: TGTGCCAGCAGATACAGCGGGGGGGCCTCCTACGAGCAGTACTTC

size: NA
D: TRBD1
J: TRBJ2-3
V: TRBV29-1
CDR3: CSVDGNRGVTDTQYF
DNA: TGCAGCGTTGATGGTAACAGGGGGGTGACAGATACGCAGTATTTT

size: NA
D: NA
J: TRBJ2-1
V: TRBV6-1
CDR3: CASGVGRDGRVGQFF
DNA: TGTGCCAGCGGTGTCGGACGGGACGGGAGAGTTGGGCAGTTCTTC

size: few
D: TRBD2
J: TRBJ2-3
V: TRBV6-8
CDR3: CASSSSGGRSDTQYF
DNA: TGTGCCAGCAGTTCGAGCGGGGGGAGATCAGATACGCAGTATTTT

size: few
D: TRBD1
J: TRBJ2-1
V: TRBV25-1
CDR3: CASTGGSKAYNEQFF
DNA: TGTGCCAGCACAGGGGGCTCTAAGGCCTACAATGAGCAGTTCTTC

size: NA
D: NA
J: TRBJ2-1
V: TRBV13
CDR3: CASGPRAYNEQFF
DNA: TGTGCCAGCGGCCCGAGGGCCTACAATGAGCAGTTCTTC

size: few
D: TRBD2
J: TRBJ2-3
V: TRBV20-1
CDR3: CSADFSGGGWDTQYF
DNA: TGCAGTGCTGATTTTAGCGGGGGGGGATGGGATACGCAGTATTTT